A selection of T cell receptor beta chains follows, all from one sample in a study of T cells in narcolepsy. Measured with immunoSEQ multiplex PCR; TCRdb has only the in-frame clones, and not every one. The profile shows around 31,000 clones, around 83% of them singletons. The sequenced sample consisted of CD45RA- memory CD4+ T cells from PBMCs. These receptor sequences come from a human donor with narcolepsy. Both conserved end residues are part of each CDR3. D genes are given only for firm matches. Expanded clones are given a class, and other clones once, few, many or no size at all.

j_call: TRBJ1-1
d_call: .
v_call: TRBV6-4
clone_size: .
cdr3_nt: TGTGCCAGCAGTGTGGAGGAGGGGACTGAAGCTTTCTTT
cdr3_aa: CASSVEEGTEAFF

j_call: TRBJ2-1
d_call: .
v_call: TRBV7-8
clone_size: .
cdr3_nt: TGTGCCAGCAGCTTAGCGCTAAGAGGGGGGGCTTTCTACAATGAGCAGTTCTTC
cdr3_aa: CASSLALRGGAFYNEQFF

j_call: TRBJ2-3
d_call: .
v_call: TRBV5-1
clone_size: .
cdr3_nt: TGCGCCAGCAGCTTGGAATCTCCGGGAGAAGGCACAGATACGCAGTATTTT
cdr3_aa: CASSLESPGEGTDTQYF

j_call: TRBJ2-3
d_call: TRBD2
v_call: TRBV7-8
clone_size: .
cdr3_nt: TGTGCCAGCAGCTCGGCCCCCCAGCTAGCGGGGGGGCGCGGCACAGATACGCAGTATTTT
cdr3_aa: CASSSAPQLAGGRGTDTQYF

j_call: TRBJ2-4
d_call: TRBD1
v_call: TRBV7-9
clone_size: .
cdr3_nt: TGTGCCAGCAGCCCAGGGACAGGCCCCGAGGAAAACATTCAGTACTTC
cdr3_aa: CASSPGTGPEENIQYF

j_call: TRBJ2-5
d_call: .
v_call: TRBV27
clone_size: few
cdr3_nt: TGTGCCAGCAGTTTAAGCAGGATCCAAGAGACCCAGTACTTC
cdr3_aa: CASSLSRIQETQYF

j_call: TRBJ1-2
d_call: .
v_call: TRBV7-9
clone_size: .
cdr3_nt: TGTGCCAGCAGCCCGGGCGATAGCAGCGTTCGCTACACCTTC
cdr3_aa: CASSPGDSSVRYTF

j_call: TRBJ2-3
d_call: .
v_call: TRBV4-3
clone_size: .
cdr3_nt: TGCGCCAGCAGCCAATTCCTTTACAGGGCAGATACGCAGTATTTT
cdr3_aa: CASSQFLYRADTQYF

j_call: TRBJ1-3
d_call: .
v_call: TRBV25-1
clone_size: .
cdr3_nt: TGTGCCAGCTCGATCGGCCCTGGAAACACCATATATTTT
cdr3_aa: CASSIGPGNTIYF

j_call: TRBJ1-6
d_call: .
v_call: TRBV18
clone_size: .
cdr3_nt: TGTGCCAGCTCACCGAGGAATTCACCCCTCCACTTT
cdr3_aa: CASSPRNSPLHF

j_call: TRBJ2-3
d_call: .
v_call: TRBV10-3
clone_size: .
cdr3_nt: TGTGCCATCAGGCCGGGAGCCACAGATACGCAGTATTTT
cdr3_aa: CAIRPGATDTQYF

j_call: TRBJ2-1
d_call: .
v_call: TRBV12-5
clone_size: .
cdr3_nt: TGTGCTAGTGGTTTAGGGCAGGCCCAAGACAATGAGCAGTTCTTC
cdr3_aa: CASGLGQAQDNEQFF